The following is a TCR beta chain sequence with its context. TCRdb keeps only in-frame clones here, not all; method: immunoSEQ multiplex PCR. The sample records about 270,000 clones, 85% to 95% being singletons. The source of the sample is a study of T cell responses to AZD1222 COVID-19 vaccine. The sample was peripheral blood, taken 28 days after the second AZD1222 dose. This TCR derives from an adult who received the AZD1222 COVID-19 vaccine.

CDR3 residues: CASSPTGGGTEAFF. The CDR3 coding sequence is TGTGCCAGCAGCCCCACAGGGGGGGGGACTGAAGCTTTCTTT. V and J are TRBV4-2 and TRBJ1-1; 8 bases line up with TRBD1. CDR1 is LGHNA, CDR2 YNFKEQ, per germline. The junction had 6 bases not matched to a gene; V was cut back by 4 bases and J by 5 bases. This CDR3 contains 14 residues.